The clone carrying this T cell receptor (beta chain) was found a few times. TCRdb analysed the RT-PCR reads with MiXCR anew, one entry per CDR3 protein. The table has a few hundred thousand distinct CDR3 sequences, 10% to 12% seen once. The sample originates from a study of response to subunit inactivated influenza vaccine. Germline V CDR1 and CDR2: MNHEY, SMNVEV (reference sequence). The V end lost 5 bases, the J end lost 7 bases, and 24 bases lay between the germline ends. CDR3 length equals 16 residues. These records were also assigned to another study, of T cells expressing NK-cell markers. That report adds: cDNA encoding TCR beta was synthesized via 5'RACE template switching incorporating UMIs. In four donors, these clonotypes also led the CD3+CD56-NKG2C+ fraction.

This receptor was taken from a man over 45 who received an inactivated influenza vaccine. The sample was PBMCs from blood, taken on the day of vaccination. V usage is TRBV27 and J usage is TRBJ2-7; D tentatively fits TRBD1 or TRBD2 (5 bases each). The CDR3 protein is CASSPSGDPRYQEQYF. CDR3 in DNA: TGTGCCAGCAGTCCGTCCGGGGACCCACGGTATCAGGAGCAGTACTTC.